The TCR beta chain under discussion was sequenced for a study of post-analysis software for immune sequencing data. Across the study: Relapsing-remitting, secondary progressive and progressive-relapsing multiple sclerosis courses were included. Whole-study findings and limits: Relative to controls, patients had a handful of TRBV segments at higher frequency, with TRBV5-6, TRBV5-1 and TRBV20-1 among these. Compared with controls, patients showed significantly lower normalized Chao1 diversity.

The CDR3 contains 13 residues. CDR1 is MNHNS, CDR2 SASEGT, per germline. The V and J ends lost 6 bases and 5 bases respectively, with 14 bases between them. TCR beta libraries were prepared from cDNA with unique molecular identifiers. T cells numbering about 0.9 to 11 million gave rise to around 460,000 cDNA molecules. One entry per CDR3 protein, called by TCRdb with MiXCR from the PCR reads. The table includes about 460,000 distinct CDR3 sequences, approximately 45% detected once. This clonotype was seen a few times. Its matching antigen is unknown. The sequence derives from a girl aged 5 to 17 with multiple sclerosis. This rearrangement joins TRBV6-1 to TRBJ2-7, with D possibly matching TRBD2 (5 bases). Sequences were obtained from blood. CDR3 nucleotide sequence: TGTGCCAGCAGCCCCGGGATGCCTAACGAGCAGTACTTC. This sequence encodes CASSPGMPNEQYF.